This TCR beta chain was identified in a study of CD8+ T cells in alopecia areata. Study-level results: TCR sharing was clearer in mice than between patients, perhaps partly owing to patient HLA diversity. Among the cells sequenced in scalp samples are also the resident alphabeta T cells of normal skin.

Sequencing used cDNA as its template, made by extracting RNA and reverse transcribing it. Method: immunoSEQ multiplex PCR; TCRdb's copy keeps in-frame clones and lacks some. The data show 140,000 to 150,000 clones, about 56% seen once. The CDR3 is 14 residues long. Per the germline V gene, CDR1 is SEHNR and CDR2 is FQNEAQ (reference sequence). V lost 5 bases, J lost 3 bases, and 13 bases lay in between. Stated treatment: oral pan-JAK inhibitor, 5-10 mg twice daily. As part of sample collection, lesional scalp punch biopsies and peripheral blood were taken from alopecia areata patients. Worth noting for this clone: Its antigen is still unknown.

Material: CD8+ T cells sorted from blood, obtained at week 4, from a patient treated with tofacitinib. The TCR originated in a human donor with alopecia areata. The rearrangement uses TRBV7-9 and TRBJ1-2, with D possibly matching TRBD1 (5 bases). CDR3 nucleotide sequence: TGTGCCAGCAGCCTAGGGGCAATCGACTATGGCTACACCTTC. Translation: CASSLGAIDYGYTF.